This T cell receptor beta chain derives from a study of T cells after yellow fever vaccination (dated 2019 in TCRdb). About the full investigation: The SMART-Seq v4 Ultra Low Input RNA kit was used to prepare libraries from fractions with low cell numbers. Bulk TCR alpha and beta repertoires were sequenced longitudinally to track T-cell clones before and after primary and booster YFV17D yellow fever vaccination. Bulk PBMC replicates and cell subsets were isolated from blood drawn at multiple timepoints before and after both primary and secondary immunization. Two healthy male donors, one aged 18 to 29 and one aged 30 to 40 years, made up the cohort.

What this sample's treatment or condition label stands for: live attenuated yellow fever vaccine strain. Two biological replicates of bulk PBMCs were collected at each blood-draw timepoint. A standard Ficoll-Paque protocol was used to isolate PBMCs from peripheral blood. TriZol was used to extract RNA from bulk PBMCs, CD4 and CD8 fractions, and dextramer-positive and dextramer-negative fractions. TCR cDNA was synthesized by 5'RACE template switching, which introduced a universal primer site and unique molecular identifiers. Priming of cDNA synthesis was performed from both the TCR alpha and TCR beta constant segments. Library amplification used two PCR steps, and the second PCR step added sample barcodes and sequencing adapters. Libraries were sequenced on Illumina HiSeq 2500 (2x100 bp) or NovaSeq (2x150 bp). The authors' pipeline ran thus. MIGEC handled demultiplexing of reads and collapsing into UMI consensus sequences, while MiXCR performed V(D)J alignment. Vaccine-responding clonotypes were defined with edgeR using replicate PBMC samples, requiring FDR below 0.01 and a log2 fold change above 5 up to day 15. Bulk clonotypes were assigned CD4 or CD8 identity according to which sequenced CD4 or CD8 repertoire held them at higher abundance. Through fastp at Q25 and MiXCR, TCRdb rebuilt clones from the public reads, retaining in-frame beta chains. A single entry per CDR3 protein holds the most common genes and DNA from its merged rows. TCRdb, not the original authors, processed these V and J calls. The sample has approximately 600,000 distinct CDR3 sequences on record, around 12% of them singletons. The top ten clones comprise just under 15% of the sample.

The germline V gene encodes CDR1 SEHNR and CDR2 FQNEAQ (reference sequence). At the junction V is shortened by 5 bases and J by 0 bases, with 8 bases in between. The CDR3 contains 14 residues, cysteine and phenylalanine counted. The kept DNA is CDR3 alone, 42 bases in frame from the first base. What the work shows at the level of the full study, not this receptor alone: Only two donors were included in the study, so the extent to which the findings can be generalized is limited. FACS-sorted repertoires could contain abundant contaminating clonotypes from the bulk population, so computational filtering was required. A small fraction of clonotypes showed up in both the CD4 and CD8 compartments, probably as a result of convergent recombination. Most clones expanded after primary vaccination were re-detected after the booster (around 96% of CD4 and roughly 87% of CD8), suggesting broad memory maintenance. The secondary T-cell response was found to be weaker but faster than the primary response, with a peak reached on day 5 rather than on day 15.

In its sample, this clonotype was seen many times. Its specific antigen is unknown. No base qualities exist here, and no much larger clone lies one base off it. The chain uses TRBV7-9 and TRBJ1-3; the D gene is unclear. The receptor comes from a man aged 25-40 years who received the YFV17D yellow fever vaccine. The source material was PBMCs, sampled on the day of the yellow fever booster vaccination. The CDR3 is CASSPVGSGNTIYF. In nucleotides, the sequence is TGTGCCAGCAGCCCGGTGGGCTCTGGAAACACCATATATTTT.